These 32 T cell receptor beta chains were sequenced from one sample in a study of beta chain features in type 1 diabetes. The study reverse transcribed the entire isolated RNA, so it sequenced expressed TCRB transcripts. Generated by immunoSEQ multiplex PCR, the TCRdb table keeps only in-frame clones and is missing some. The data contain 810,000 or so clones, 17% of them seen just once; the ten biggest clones take up 0.02% to 0.025%. The material sequenced was naive CD4+ T cells from blood. The receptors shown here come from a woman between 18 and 30 years old in good health.

The rearrangement joins TRBV4-2 to TRBJ2-7; D is possibly TRBD1 (6 bases). Trimming stripped 0 bases from V and 4 bases from J, with 16 bases between. Germline V gives CDR1 LGHNA, CDR2 YNFKEQ. The CDR3 length is 16 residues. As DNA, the CDR3 is TGTGCCAGCAGCCAAGATGTAACAGGGAGTAGGTACGAGCAGTACTTC. It yields the protein CASSQDVTGSRYEQYF.

This clone has more than one count but fewer than ten. The chain couples TRBV5-4 to TRBJ2-3; 7 nucleotides line up with TRBD1. The V and J ends lost 2 bases and 4 bases, in that order; junction bases with no gene match: 1. CDR1 is SGHNT and CDR2 is YYREEE in the germline V gene (reference sequence). The CDR3 runs to 13 residues. Here the CDR3 DNA reads TGTGCCAGCAGCTTTCAGGGGGCAGATACGCAGTATTTT. Translated: CASSFQGADTQYF.

The DNA for the CDR3 is TGTGCCAGTAAGGGCCAGGGGGCCGGGGAGCAGTTCTTC. Residues: CASKGQGAGEQFF. The genes are TRBV19 and TRBJ2-1; 8 nucleotides align to TRBD1. Germline CDR1 reads LNHDA; CDR2 reads SQIVND (reference sequence). The CDR3 totals 13 residues. Trimming removed 7 bases from V and 10 bases from J; junction bases left unmatched: 9.

This clone was observed a handful of times. This rearrangement joins TRBV19 to TRBJ2-1, with 7 bases matching TRBD2. CDR3 length equals 16 residues. After removal of 4 bases from V and 5 bases from J, the junction contained 11 bases not matched to a gene. From germline, CDR1 is LNHDA and CDR2 SQIVND (reference sequence). CDR3 bases: TGTGCCAGTAGTAGCGGACGACTAGCAGGGCACAATGAGCAGTTCTTC. Its protein is CASSSGRLAGHNEQFF.

The rearrangement joins TRBV7-9 to TRBJ1-5; 10 nucleotides match TRBD1. The CDR3 runs to 16 residues. With V trimmed by 4 bases and J by 0 bases, 3 bases remained unmatched. From germline, CDR1 is SEHNR and CDR2 FQNEAQ (reference sequence). This CDR3 reads CASSSGQGDSNQPQHF. The DNA for the CDR3 is TGTGCCAGCAGCTCTGGACAGGGGGATAGCAATCAGCCCCAGCATTTT.

The chain combines TRBV5-1 with TRBJ2-5, with TRBD2 matching over 10 bases. V lost 1 base and J lost 4; bases outside the gene matches: 1. This CDR3 is built from 14 residues. CDR1 and CDR2 (germline): SGHRS, YFSETQ. CDR3 sequence reads: CASSLPSGGETQYF. The CDR3 DNA sequence: TGCGCCAGCAGCTTGCCTAGCGGGGGAGAGACCCAGTACTTC.

This clone was seen only a few times. The CDR3: CASSLVPLGSNEQFF. In DNA, the CDR3 is TGTGCCAGCAGCTTAGTTCCACTGGGGTCGAATGAGCAGTTCTTC. The chain joins TRBV7-2 to TRBJ2-1; D gene unclear. The ends were cut back, 1 base at V and 7 bases at J, with 14 bases in the middle. This CDR3 spans 15 amino acids. The germline V gene encodes CDR1 SGHTA and CDR2 FQGNSA.

In regard to this clone: This sample includes further DNA sequences coding for the same CDR3. V is TRBV15 and J is TRBJ2-7; D is uncertain. V was pared by 0 bases and J by 3 bases, with 3 bases between. Germline values: CDR1 LNHNV, CDR2 YYDKDF (reference sequence). CDR3 length equals 12 residues. The CDR3: CATSRDFYEQYF. In DNA, the CDR3 is TGTGCCACCAGCAGAGACTTCTACGAGCAGTACTTC. The full variable domain, completed using reference TRBV15 and TRBJ2-7, is DAMVIQNPRYQVTQFGKPVTLSCSQTLNHNVMYWYQQKSSQAPKLLFHYYDKDFNNEADTPDNFQSRRPNTSFCFLDIRSPGLGDTAMYLCATSRDFYEQYFGPGTRLTVT.

The chain couples TRBV7-9 to TRBJ2-1, with 9 bases that match TRBD2. The V and J ends lost 6 bases and 5 bases, in that order; junction bases with no gene match: 11. The length of the CDR3 is 16 residues. Germline V gene sequence: CDR1 SEHNR, CDR2 FQNEAQ (reference sequence). CDR3 residues: CASRTTSGVTNNEQFF. Here the CDR3 DNA reads TGTGCCAGCAGGACGACTAGCGGTGTCACAAACAATGAGCAGTTCTTC.

The CDR3 loop reads CASSRSSGSLSYEQYF. CDR3 sequence (DNA): TGTGCCAGCAGTCGTTCTAGCGGGAGTCTTTCCTACGAGCAGTACTTC. The V gene is TRBV9, the J gene TRBJ2-7; TRBD2 aligns across 10 bases. The CDR3 totals 16 residues. The trim removed 5 bases at V and 1 base at J, leaving 9 bases unmatched. From germline, CDR1 is SGDLS and CDR2 YYNGEE. Looking up the rest from reference TRBV9 and TRBJ2-7 gives the full variable domain: DSGVTQTPKHLITATGQRVTLRCSPRSGDLSVYWYQQSLDQGLQFLIQYYNGEERAKGNILERFSAQQFPDLHSELNLSSLELGDSALYFCASSRSSGSLSYEQYFGPGTRLTVT.

This clone was counted between two and nine times. The V gene is TRBV11-2, the J gene TRBJ2-1; 11 bases align to TRBD2. The V gene end was trimmed by 4 bases and the J gene end by 6 bases; junction bases not matched to a gene: 5. The germline V gene encodes CDR1 SGHAT and CDR2 FQNNGV. The CDR3 runs to 15 residues. The CDR3 nucleotides are TGTGCCAGCAGCTCCATAGCGGGGGGGACCAATGAGCAGTTCTTC. Amino acid sequence: CASSSIAGGTNEQFF.

This clone was recorded a few times. This rearrangement joins TRBV11-2 to TRBJ2-3, with D perhaps matching TRBD1 (8 bases). The V end lost 3 bases, the J end lost 2 bases, and 24 bases lay between the germline ends. The CDR3 length is 19 residues. Germline V gives CDR1 SGHAT, CDR2 FQNNGV. This CDR3 is CASSFRLAEYRGDTDTQYF. The CDR3 DNA follows: TGTGCCAGCAGCTTTCGGCTAGCGGAGTACAGGGGGGACACAGATACGCAGTATTTT.

V gene TRBV6-6 combines with J gene TRBJ2-5; D assignment may be TRBD1 or TRBD2 (6 bases each). V was clipped by 6 bases and J by 1 base, with 18 bases between them. There are 16 residues in the CDR3. CDR1 is MNHNY and CDR2 is SVGAGI in the germline V gene (reference sequence). CDR3 sequence reads: CASSPNKGGTQETQYF. The CDR3 nucleotides are TGTGCCAGCAGCCCCAACAAGGGGGGTACCCAAGAGACCCAGTACTTC.

The rearrangement uses TRBV27 and TRBJ2-3; D may be TRBD1 or TRBD2 (5 bases each). Germline CDR1 is MNHEY and CDR2 is SMNVEV (reference sequence). The CDR3 loop spans 17 amino acids. Trimming left V 2 bases short and J 0 bases short, with 15 bases between. Here the CDR3 reads CASSLGTSPPSTDTQYF. For the CDR3, the DNA is TGTGCCAGCAGTTTAGGGACGTCCCCTCCTAGCACAGATACGCAGTATTTT.

This clone has only a few counts. CDR3 protein: CASSLGPADTQYF. In nucleotides, the CDR3 is TGTGCCAGCAGCTTAGGTCCGGCAGATACGCAGTATTTT. The gene calls are TRBV7-2 and TRBJ2-3; no definite D call. The CDR3 consists of 13 residues. Germline V lookup: CDR1 SGHTA, CDR2 FQGNSA. V gave up 1 base and J gave up 4 bases, with 6 bases separating them.

This clone occurred a few times. The V gene is TRBV2, the J gene TRBJ2-7; the D gene is possibly TRBD2 (5 bases). Germline CDR1 SNHLY, CDR2 FYNNEI. This CDR3 region has 14 residues. V was shortened by 4 bases and J by 2 bases, with 12 bases between the two germline ends. The CDR3 region is CASSAGYGTYEQYF. For the CDR3, the DNA is TGTGCCAGCAGTGCGGGATATGGAACCTACGAGCAGTACTTC.

The V and J genes are TRBV6-5 and TRBJ2-7, with 13 bases lining up with TRBD2. J was trimmed by 6 bases and V by 2 bases; bases with no gene match: 4. CDR1 and CDR2 (germline): MNHEY, SVGAGI. The CDR3 is 15 residues long. This CDR3 reads CASSYTSGRVAEQYF. In nucleotides, the CDR3 is TGTGCCAGCAGTTACACTAGCGGGAGGGTAGCCGAGCAGTACTTC.

This clone has only a few counts. V usage is TRBV27 and J usage is TRBJ2-2; 8 positions agree with TRBD1. The CDR3 covers 15 residues. V shed 5 bases and J 7 bases; nucleotides not matched to a gene: 9. Germline CDR1 reads MNHEY; CDR2 reads SMNVEV (reference sequence). The CDR3 DNA reads TGTGCCAGCAGTCCGGGACAGGTTGTGATCGGGGAGCTGTTTTTT. Its translation is CASSPGQVVIGELFF.

This rearrangement joins TRBV27 to TRBJ2-1; TRBD2 might be the D (5 bases). The germline gives CDR1 MNHEY, CDR2 SMNVEV (reference sequence). The CDR3 is made up of 13 amino acids. The V gene lost 6 bases and the J gene lost 9 bases, with 15 bases spanning the gap. DNA for the CDR3: TGTGCCAGCAGCCTTGACTGGAGCGGTGAGCAGTTCTTC. Protein product: CASSLDWSGEQFF.

The chain has TRBV27 and TRBJ2-3; D is unresolved. The germline CDR1 and CDR2 sequences are MNHEY and SMNVEV (reference sequence). CDR3 length equals 10 residues. Trimming cost V 6 bases and J 2 bases, with 0 bases left between them. The CDR3 loop reads CASSTDTQYF. In DNA form, the CDR3 reads TGTGCCAGCAGCACAGATACGCAGTATTTT.

This clone was picked up a small number of times. Other DNA sequences in the sample encode the same CDR3. The V and J genes are TRBV7-9 and TRBJ2-3; D might be TRBD2 (5 bases). The V gene's germline CDR1 is SEHNR and CDR2 FQNEAQ (reference sequence). The CDR3 totals 14 residues. Trimming shortened V by 0 bases and J by 1 base, and 5 bases separated the two germline ends. CDR3 amino acids: CASSLAGGTDTQYF. Here the CDR3 DNA reads TGTGCCAGCAGCTTAGCGGGAGGCACAGATACGCAGTATTTT.

The J gene is TRBJ2-4, the V gene TRBV4-2; 7 bases map to TRBD1. Trimming cost V 6 bases and J 8 bases; bases outside gene matches: 10. Germline V gene sequence: CDR1 LGHNA, CDR2 YNFKEQ. CDR3 length: 14 amino acids. The CDR3 reads CASSPVGTADIQYF. The CDR3 DNA is TGTGCCAGCAGTCCCGTCGGGACAGCAGACATTCAGTACTTC.

The V gene is TRBV29-1, the J gene TRBJ1-3; D may be TRBD1 (6 bases). Deletions cut 0 bases from V and 10 bases from J, with 13 bases between. Germline-derived CDR1 and CDR2 are SQVTM and ANQGSEA. The CDR3 extends over 13 amino acids. The CDR3 nucleotides read TGCAGCGTTGAAGATCGACAGGTCGCAACCATATATTTT. Its protein product is CSVEDRQVATIYF. Complete variable domain (other parts from reference TRBV29-1 and TRBJ1-3): SAVISQKPSRDICQRGTSLTIQCQVDSQVTMMFWYRQQPGQSLTLIATANQGSEATYESGFVIDKFPISRPNLTFSTLTVSNMSPEDSSIYLCSVEDRQVATIYFGEGSWLTVV.

This sequence joins TRBV7-2 and TRBJ1-5; no firm D call. Germline V gene sequence: CDR1 SGHTA, CDR2 FQGNSA. The CDR3 is 14 amino acids. V lost 1 base, J lost 2 bases, and 6 bases lay in between. The CDR3 DNA sequence: TGTGCCAGCAGCTTAGTGGATGGCAATCAGCCCCAGCATTTT. It specifies CASSLVDGNQPQHF.

In this sample, this clone turned up a few times. V usage is TRBV28 and J usage is TRBJ2-3, with a tentative D call TRBD2 (6 bases). CDR1 and CDR2 (germline): MDHEN, SYDVKM. The CDR3 extends over 16 amino acids. Between the trimmed V and J ends, which lost 4 bases and 1 base, there was a span of 15 bases. The CDR3 DNA follows: TGTGCCAGCAGTTCCCACCGAACGGGAGGCACAGATACGCAGTATTTT. The encoded protein is CASSSHRTGGTDTQYF.

This clone was counted a few times. The chain has TRBV7-9 and TRBJ2-7, with a possible D match to TRBD2 (5 bases). CDR1 is SEHNR and CDR2 is FQNEAQ in the germline V gene (reference sequence). The germline V and J ends were trimmed by 5 bases and 3 bases, with 11 bases remaining between them. The CDR3 sequence is 13 residues long. The CDR3 here is CASSTTGNYEQYF. The CDR3 DNA follows: TGTGCCAGCAGCACTACCGGGAACTACGAGCAGTACTTC.

The CDR3 region is CASSQTSGTYEQYF. CDR3 coding DNA: TGTGCCAGCAGTCAGACTAGCGGGACCTACGAGCAGTACTTC. V usage is TRBV28 and J usage is TRBJ2-7; the match to TRBD2 covers 11 bases. Trimming took 5 bases from V and 2 from J; bases not matched to a gene: 2. CDR3 length equals 14 residues. CDR1 and CDR2 (germline): MDHEN, SYDVKM.

CDR3 loop: CAISEGTSGRRYEQYF. The CDR3 coding sequence is TGTGCCATCAGTGAGGGGACTAGCGGGAGAAGGTACGAGCAGTACTTC. V and J are TRBV10-3 and TRBJ2-7; the match to TRBD2 covers 14 bases. After removal of 2 bases from V and 4 bases from J, the junction contained 4 bases not matched to a gene. Germline CDR1 is ENHRY and CDR2 is SYGVKD. This CDR3 has 16 residues.

This clone was counted between two and nine times. The chain has TRBV25-1 and TRBJ2-7; 9 bases line up with TRBD1. V shed 1 base and J 4 bases; nucleotides not matched to a gene: 8. From germline, CDR1 is MGHDK and CDR2 SYGVNS. The length of the CDR3 is 16 residues. CDR3 sequence (DNA): TGTGCCAGCAGTGAATTGGGGACAGGGCCGACGTACGAGCAGTACTTC. Translation gives CASSELGTGPTYEQYF.

The chain couples TRBV7-3 to TRBJ2-3; 9 positions match TRBD2. Trimming cost V 0 bases and J 3 bases; bases outside gene matches: 4. Per the germline V gene, CDR1 is SGHTA and CDR2 is FQGTGA. The CDR3 consists of 16 residues. CDR3 DNA: TGTGCCAGCAGCTTAACGGCGACTAGCGGAACAGATACGCAGTATTTT. Protein: CASSLTATSGTDTQYF.

The table lists this clone with a few counts. The gene calls are TRBV19 and TRBJ2-7; D remains ambiguous. Deletions cut 8 bases from V and 0 bases from J, with 17 bases between. Per germline, CDR1 LNHDA and CDR2 SQIVND (reference sequence). The CDR3 runs to 15 residues. CDR3 sequence (DNA): TGTGCCAGTTCGATGACCGCCGGGCTCTCCTACGAGCAGTACTTC. This encodes CASSMTAGLSYEQYF.

This clone was observed a few times. This chain links TRBV9 with TRBJ1-2; D unresolved. V was trimmed by 4 bases and J by 1 base, leaving 11 bases between them. Germline V gene data show CDR1 as SGDLS and CDR2 as YYNGEE. This CDR3 comprises 14 residues. The CDR3 protein is CASSSSGVNYGYTF. The CDR3 nucleotides read TGTGCCAGCAGCTCTTCGGGTGTTAACTATGGCTACACCTTC.